The 4 T cell receptor beta chains in this list originate from one sample, sequenced in a study of blood T cell repertoires in COVID-19 (dated by TCRdb to 2019 to 2021). The library was built by means of the immunoSEQ multiplex PCR assay. Held by TCRdb, this immuneACCESS table contains in-frame sequences only and omits some clones. Under half of the omission traces to an unresolved V gene where checked; the cause of the rest is unknown. This sample lists 250,000 to 300,000 clones; around four fifths were detected once. Of the sample, approximately 5.9% is held by the ten largest clones. The specimen sequenced was peripheral blood. Source of these receptors: a man older than 75 with acute or convalescent COVID-19.

This clone has more than one count but fewer than ten. The rearrangement joins TRBV12-3 or TRBV12-4 to TRBJ2-1, with D perhaps TRBD1 (6 bases). This CDR3 has 13 residues. V was trimmed by 3 bases and J by 9 bases, leaving 12 bases between them. CDR3 sequence reads: CASSFVGAAEQFF. DNA of the CDR3: TGTGCCAGCAGTTTCGTGGGGGCGGCTGAGCAGTTCTTC.

The rearrangement links TRBV12-3 or TRBV12-4 to TRBJ1-2; 12 positions agree with TRBD1. J lost 4 bases, V lost 9 bases, and 3 bases had no gene match. CDR3 length: 13 residues. The CDR3 spells CASGTGGAYGYTF. CDR3 coding DNA: TGTGCCAGTGGGACAGGGGGCGCCTATGGCTACACCTTC.

The chain combines TRBV19 with TRBJ2-5, with 8 bases fitting TRBD1. CDR1 LNHDA and CDR2 SQIVND come from the germline V gene (reference sequence). The CDR3 sequence is 15 residues long. The J segment lost 5 bases and the V segment lost 0 bases, leaving 5 bases of the junction unmatched. The DNA for the CDR3 is TGTGCCAGTAGTATAGACAGGGGGCGATTGGAGACCCAGTACTTC. Translation: CASSIDRGRLETQYF. The variable domain in full, completed from reference TRBV19 and TRBJ2-5, reads DGGITQSPKYLFRKEGQNVTLSCEQNLNHDAMYWYRQDPGQGLRLIYYSQIVNDFQKGDIAEGYSVSREKKESFPLTVTSAQKNPTAFYLCASSIDRGRLETQYFGPGTRLLVL.

The V gene is TRBV5-1, the J gene TRBJ2-3, with D possibly being TRBD1 (5 bases). CDR3 length: 14 amino acids. In germline, CDR1 is SGHRS, CDR2 YFSETQ. Deletions cut 1 base from V and 3 bases from J, with 9 bases between. The CDR3 DNA sequence: TGCGCCAGCAGCTTGTGGGGCGAGACAGATACGCAGTATTTT. It encodes CASSLWGETDTQYF.